This T cell receptor (beta chain) is from a study of T cell clones after liver transplantation. Study summary: A pre-transplant mixed lymphocyte reaction with TCRbeta sequencing defined graft-donor-reactive clones followed in post-transplant blood. Standard immunosuppression, with no induction, continued until 12-24 months after transplant.

Trimming cost V 2 bases and J 0 bases, with 10 bases left between them. The CDR3 spans 15 residues. Germline CDR1 KGHSH, CDR2 LQKENI. Measured with immunoSEQ multiplex PCR; TCRdb has only the in-frame clones, and not every one. The repertoire has more than 95,000 clones, about 88% of them found once; the top ten carry approximately 2.8%. Concerning this clone: The antigen is not known.

The study, taken as a whole, reports: Graft donor-reactive T cells possibly entered the graft instead of undergoing deletion.

This specimen was CD4+ T cells from blood, taken approximately 45 months after liver transplant. The chain is built from TRBV18 and TRBJ1-2; D unclear. The receptor was isolated from a human patient who received a liver transplant. Some of the T cells might come from the graft donor. DNA for the CDR3: TGTGCCAGCTCACCATCGGCGGCCGCTAACTATGGCTACACCTTC. As protein: CASSPSAAANYGYTF.